The next 28 T cell receptor beta chains were all read from a single sample in a study of early T cells in non-severe SARS-CoV-2 infection. From the 5' RACE reads, TCRdb called clonotypes with MiXCR, one entry per CDR3 protein. The sample comprises about 99,000 distinct CDR3 sequences, roughly 15% of which are singletons, and 1.3% rests with the top ten. Sequenced: whole blood. These TCRs come from an adult who was a healthcare worker with PCR-confirmed SARS-CoV-2 infection or an uninfected control (not recorded which).

V gene TRBV18 combines with J gene TRBJ1-1; 7 bases map to TRBD1. The germline V gene has CDR1 KGHSH and CDR2 LQKENI. Trimming took 6 bases from V and 2 from J; bases not matched to a gene: 9. This CDR3 has 15 amino acids. CDR3 loop: CASSSGQQGNTEAFF. The DNA of the CDR3 is TGTGCCAGCTCCTCGGGACAGCAGGGAAACACTGAAGCTTTCTTT.

J is TRBJ2-5 and V is TRBV20-1, with D possibly TRBD2 on 6 matching bases. V dropped 6 bases and J dropped 5 bases, with 13 bases sitting between them. The CDR3 has 12 amino acids. Looked up from germline, CDR1 is DFQATT and CDR2 is SNEGSKA (reference sequence). The CDR3 loop is CSAFQGGETQYF. In DNA, the CDR3 is TGCAGTGCCTTTCAGGGAGGTGAGACCCAGTACTTC.

This clonotype showed up just a few times. The chain employs TRBV12-3 or TRBV12-4 and TRBJ2-3, with TRBD1 identical over 7 bases. The CDR3 loop spans 16 amino acids. The V gene end was trimmed by 5 bases and the J gene end by 0 bases; junction bases not matched to a gene: 8. CDR3 protein: CASSRDSNPSTDTQYF. The CDR3 DNA sequence: TGTGCCAGCAGTCGGGACAGCAACCCTAGCACAGATACGCAGTATTTT.

The V call is TRBV7-9, the J call TRBJ2-7; the D gene is possibly TRBD2 (6 bases). Per germline, CDR1 SEHNR and CDR2 FQNEAQ (reference sequence). The CDR3 contains 16 residues. Deletions cut 5 bases from V and 3 bases from J, with 20 bases between. DNA for the CDR3: TGTGCCAGCAGCATGGGGACGCGCGGGGCCCACTACGAGCAGTACTTC. It is translated as CASSMGTRGAHYEQYF.

The chain joins TRBV7-2 to TRBJ2-1; 7 bases align to TRBD2. The V segment lost 5 bases and the J segment 4 bases; nucleotides outside the gene matches: 5. Germline values: CDR1 SGHTA, CDR2 FQGNSA. This CDR3 spans 14 amino acids. The CDR3 here is CASSGEGLYNEQFF. The CDR3 DNA is TGTGCCAGCAGCGGGGAGGGCCTGTACAATGAGCAGTTCTTC.

By share of the sample, this clonotype is medium-sized. The chain uses TRBV11-2 and TRBJ2-1; D gene uncertain. Germline CDR1 is SGHAT and CDR2 is FQNNGV. This CDR3 region has 16 residues. V was trimmed by 3 bases and J by 8 bases, leaving 20 bases between them. The CDR3 reads CASSLLLQHRSDEQFF. In DNA form, the CDR3 reads TGTGCCAGCAGCTTGCTTCTCCAGCATCGAAGCGATGAGCAGTTCTTC.

The chain employs TRBV5-4 and TRBJ2-1, with 8 bases lining up with TRBD1. V lost 4 bases to trimming and J lost 6 bases; unmatched junction nucleotides: 12. The length of the CDR3 is 16 residues. CDR1 and CDR2 from the germline V gene are SGHNT and YYREEE (reference sequence). The CDR3 bases are TGTGCCAGCAGCAGAGGGGAGGACAGGGCATCCAATGAGCAGTTCTTC. It codes for CASSRGEDRASNEQFF. Together with reference TRBV5-4 and TRBJ2-1, the CDR3 gives the full variable domain: ETGVTQSPTHLIKTRGQQVTLRCSSQSGHNTVSWYQQALGQGPQFIFQYYREEENGRGNFPPRFSGLQFPNYSSELNVNALELDDSALYLCASSRGEDRASNEQFFGPGTRLTVL.

This rearrangement joins TRBV10-3 to TRBJ2-7; D is uncertain. The length of the CDR3 is 13 residues. V was cut by 6 bases and J by 3 bases, with 12 bases left in between. Germline values: CDR1 ENHRY, CDR2 SYGVKD. The CDR3 loop reads CAIRAIEDYEQYF. In nucleotides, the CDR3 is TGTGCCATCAGGGCCATCGAGGACTACGAGCAGTACTTC.

The CDR3 region is CASSPLGNEQFF. The CDR3 coding sequence is TGTGCCAGCAGCCCCCTGGGCAATGAGCAGTTCTTC. The V call is TRBV3-1, the J call TRBJ2-1; D is undetermined. Germline assignment: CDR1 LGHDT and CDR2 YNNKEL (reference sequence). The CDR3 runs 12 residues. Deletions cut 4 bases from V and 6 bases from J, with 7 bases between.

This clonotype has only a few counts. The chain carries TRBV6-2 or TRBV6-3 and TRBJ2-7; D is perhaps TRBD1 (5 bases). CDR3 length equals 12 residues. Looked up from germline, CDR1 is MNHEY and CDR2 is SVGEGT. The ends were cut back, 7 bases at V and 3 bases at J, with 10 bases in the middle. The CDR3: CASKGDFYEQYF. DNA of the CDR3: TGTGCCAGCAAAGGGGATTTCTACGAGCAGTACTTC.

This clonotype was recorded a few times. V usage is TRBV29-1 and J usage is TRBJ1-1; 8 nucleotides align to TRBD1. CDR3 length: 14 amino acids. CDR1 is SQVTM and CDR2 is ANQGSEA in the germline V gene. With V trimmed by 0 bases and J by 4 bases, 4 bases remained unmatched. CDR3: CSVEEVQGGTEAFF. For the CDR3, the DNA is TGCAGCGTTGAAGAAGTACAGGGGGGCACTGAAGCTTTCTTT.

This clonotype turned up a few times. The genes are TRBV6-2 or TRBV6-3 and TRBJ2-1; D is perhaps TRBD1 (5 bases). V lost 8 bases and J lost 9, with 17 bases in between. In germline, CDR1 is MNHEY, CDR2 SVGEGT. The CDR3 loop spans 13 amino acids. The CDR3 DNA follows: TGTGCCAGCGCATCGACAGTCATCCCTGAGCAGTTCTTC. Translated: CASASTVIPEQFF.

There are a few counts of this clonotype. The chain recombines TRBV11-2 with TRBJ2-1, with a possible D match to TRBD2 (6 bases). The CDR3 contains 17 residues. Trimming removed 5 bases from V and 0 bases from J, with 17 bases in between. Germline lookup yields CDR1 SGHAT and CDR2 FQNNGV. The CDR3 region has the DNA TGTGCCAGCAGCCATATAGGGACTCACAGCTCCTACAATGAGCAGTTCTTC. Protein sequence: CASSHIGTHSSYNEQFF.

This clonotype was observed a few times. The chain carries TRBV30 and TRBJ1-2; D remains ambiguous. Trimming removed 3 bases from V and 8 bases from J, with 13 bases in between. CDR1 and CDR2 from the germline V gene are GTSNPN and SVGIG (reference sequence). The CDR3 has 12 amino acids. CDR3 DNA sequence: TGTGCCTGGAGATCGAGGGTAGGAGGCTACACCTTC. Its translation is CAWRSRVGGYTF.

V usage is TRBV6-5 and J usage is TRBJ1-2; D remains ambiguous. Trimming pared 0 bases from V and 5 bases from J, leaving 7 bases between. The CDR3 consists of 13 residues. Germline lookup yields CDR1 MNHEY and CDR2 SVGAGI. This CDR3 reads CASSYSIEYGYTF. For the CDR3, the DNA is TGTGCCAGCAGTTACTCGATCGAGTATGGCTACACCTTC.

The chain recombines TRBV6-5 with TRBJ1-6, with D perhaps TRBD1 (5 bases). V was cut by 5 bases and J by 4 bases, with 9 bases left in between. From germline, CDR1 is MNHEY and CDR2 SVGAGI. CDR3 size: 14 residues. DNA for the CDR3: TGTGCCAGCAGTCGACAGCAATATAATTCACCCCTCCACTTT. It is translated as CASSRQQYNSPLHF.

The chain combines TRBV12-3 or TRBV12-4 with TRBJ1-6; D ambiguous. Between the trimmed V and J ends, which lost 5 bases and 13 bases, there was a span of 15 bases. The CDR3 totals 13 residues. This chain's CDR3 is CASSPRILGPLHF. The CDR3 DNA is TGTGCCAGCAGTCCCCGCATCTTGGGGCCCCTCCACTTT.

This chain connects TRBV12-3 or TRBV12-4 to TRBJ1-4, with D tentatively TRBD1 (5 bases). Trimming cost V 5 bases and J 5 bases, with 21 bases left between them. The CDR3 sequence is 17 residues long. In nucleotides, the CDR3 is TGTGCCAGCAGTCTCAGGGACCCCGGAGGGTACAATGAAAAACTGTTTTTT. Translated: CASSLRDPGGYNEKLFF.

This clonotype has just a few counts. The chain uses TRBV7-9 and TRBJ2-7, with 7 bases lining up with TRBD2. The germline V gene encodes CDR1 SEHNR and CDR2 FQNEAQ (reference sequence). CDR3 length: 15 amino acids. Trimming removed 4 bases from V and 5 bases from J; junction bases left unmatched: 11. The CDR3 loop is CASSSPRGEGDEQYF. CDR3 nucleotides: TGTGCCAGCAGCTCCCCTCGGGGGGAGGGAGACGAGCAGTACTTC.

CDR3 sequence reads: CASSFLADSPYEQYF. The CDR3 region has the DNA TGTGCCAGCAGCTTCCTCGCAGACTCTCCCTACGAGCAGTACTTC. J is TRBJ2-7 and V is TRBV5-6; D unresolved. The CDR3 sequence is 15 residues long. The V gene's germline CDR1 is SGHDT and CDR2 YYEEEE. Trimming took 2 bases from V and 2 from J, leaving 14 bases between them.

The chain has TRBV5-6 and TRBJ2-1; TRBD1 agrees at 7 bases. The CDR3 runs 15 residues. The germline gives CDR1 SGHDT, CDR2 YYEEEE. The ends lost 4 bases at V and 6 bases at J; junction bases unmatched: 10. CDR3 in amino acids: CASSQGYYRGNEQFF. The CDR3 nucleotides are TGTGCCAGCAGCCAAGGCTACTACAGGGGCAATGAGCAGTTCTTC. Based on the CDR3 plus reference TRBV5-6 and TRBJ2-1, the full variable domain is DAGVTQSPTHLIKTRGQQVTLRCSPKSGHDTVSWYQQALGQGPQFIFQYYEEEERQRGNFPDRFSGHQFPNYSSELNVNALLLGDSALYLCASSQGYYRGNEQFFGPGTRLTVL.

The J gene is TRBJ2-1, the V gene TRBV20-1, with D tentatively TRBD2 (6 bases). This CDR3 has 14 residues. Germline-derived CDR1 and CDR2 are DFQATT and SNEGSKA (reference sequence). V lost 3 bases to trimming and J lost 4 bases, with 13 bases between them. Here the CDR3 reads CSASRAEGYNEQFF. The CDR3 DNA sequence: TGCAGTGCTAGTAGAGCGGAGGGATACAATGAGCAGTTCTTC.

The chain joins TRBV12-3 or TRBV12-4 to TRBJ1-5, with D uncertain. The length of the CDR3 is 14 residues. The V gene lost 4 bases and the J gene lost 4 bases, with 11 bases spanning the gap. Written as DNA, the CDR3 is TGTGCCAGCAGTTCCCAGGTGGGGAATCAGCCCCAGCATTTT. Translating gives CASSSQVGNQPQHF.

This clonotype was recorded many times. The V and J genes are TRBV27 and TRBJ2-1; 10 nucleotides agree with TRBD1. Germline trimming cut 5 bases from V and 7 bases from J; bases unmatched to any gene: 5. In germline, CDR1 is MNHEY, CDR2 SMNVEV (reference sequence). The CDR3 has 14 amino acids. CDR3 nucleotide sequence: TGTGCCAGCAGTCCTGGACAGGGGGGGAATGAGCAGTTCTTC. Amino acid sequence: CASSPGQGGNEQFF.

This chain links TRBV7-9 with TRBJ2-7; 7 bases agree with TRBD1. V gave up 1 base and J gave up 4 bases; unmatched junction bases: 4. The CDR3 consists of 14 residues. CDR1 is SEHNR, CDR2 FQNEAQ, per germline (reference sequence). For the CDR3, the DNA is TGTGCCAGCAGCTTAGGCAGGGGGACGTACGAGCAGTACTTC. This codes for CASSLGRGTYEQYF. The whole variable domain, filled in from reference TRBV7-9 and TRBJ2-7, reads DTGVSQNPRHKITKRGQNVTFRCDPISEHNRLYWYRQTLGQGPEFLTYFQNEAQLEKSRLLSDRFSAERPKGSFSTLEIQRTEQGDSAMYLCASSLGRGTYEQYFGPGTRLTVT.

This clonotype was counted at least ten times. This rearrangement joins TRBV6-4 to TRBJ2-3, with a tentative D call TRBD2 (7 bases). The CDR3 runs 15 residues. V was shortened by 3 bases and J by 2 bases, with 12 bases between the two germline ends. Per the germline V gene, CDR1 is MRHNA and CDR2 is SNTAGT. The CDR3 loop reads CASSESGGATDTQYF. The CDR3 DNA follows: TGTGCCAGCAGTGAGAGTGGGGGGGCCACAGATACGCAGTATTTT.

As for this clonotype: Mismatch with germline at one junction end may stem from a read error. V is TRBV20-1 and J is TRBJ2-3; D ambiguous. Germline lookup yields CDR1 DFQATT and CDR2 SNEGSKA (reference sequence). The CDR3 has 13 amino acids. The CDR3, as DNA: TGCAGTGCGAGAGTGACGGCGGCGGCTACGCAGTATTTT. Translated: CSARVTAAATQYF.

The table lists this clonotype with many counts. The V and J genes are TRBV12-5 and TRBJ1-1; D might be TRBD1 (5 bases). From germline, CDR1 is LGHNT and CDR2 FRNRAP. This CDR3 spans 17 amino acids. V gave up 2 bases and J gave up 0 bases, with 16 bases separating them. CDR3 loop: CASGLPNPGLMNTEAFF. DNA for the CDR3: TGTGCTAGTGGTTTGCCCAATCCGGGACTGATGAACACTGAAGCTTTCTTT.